The 21 T cell receptor beta chains reported below all come from one sample, sequenced in a study of blood T cell repertoires in COVID-19. Using immunoSEQ multiplex PCR, the repertoire was profiled, and TCRdb retains in-frame clones only, with some absent. Here the sample spans 260,000 or so clones, 87% being singletons. Sequencing was performed on PBMCs or T cells enriched from blood (not recorded which). These TCRs come from a woman between 25 and 40 years old with acute COVID-19.

CDR3 in DNA: TGTGCCAGCAGTTTTGCGGCAGGGGCTTCACCCCTCCACTTT. Translated, it gives CASSFAAGASPLHF. The gene calls are TRBV27 and TRBJ1-6, with a tentative D call TRBD1 (6 bases). From germline, CDR1 is MNHEY and CDR2 SMNVEV (reference sequence). This CDR3 contains 14 residues. Trimming left V 3 bases short and J 9 bases short, with 12 bases between.

The gene calls are TRBV10-3 and TRBJ2-5, with D possibly matching TRBD2 (6 bases). V was trimmed by 4 bases and J by 4 bases, leaving 13 bases between them. Germline V lookup: CDR1 ENHRY, CDR2 SYGVKD. The CDR3 length is 14 residues. CDR3 bases: TGTGCCATCAGTGGTGGGGCGGGATTAGAGACCCAGTACTTC. Its protein product is CAISGGAGLETQYF.

For the CDR3, the DNA is TGTGCCAGCAGGCGGCAGTACAATCAGCCCCAGCATTTT. It specifies CASRRQYNQPQHF. The rearrangement links TRBV12-3 or TRBV12-4 to TRBJ1-5, with unresolved D. The CDR3 runs 13 residues. V was clipped by 6 bases and J by 3 bases, with 9 bases between them.

J is TRBJ2-3 and V is TRBV12-5; 16 bases line up with TRBD2. This CDR3 has 21 amino acids. J was trimmed by 0 bases and V by 6 bases; bases with no gene match: 15. Germline V gene data show CDR1 as LGHNT and CDR2 as FRNRAP. CDR3 nucleotides: TGTGCTAGTGGCCTTATGCTGGGACTAGCGGGGGGGCCCACCAGCACAGATACGCAGTATTTT. This gives the protein CASGLMLGLAGGPTSTDTQYF.

V and J are TRBV9 and TRBJ1-3; D not resolved. CDR1 SGDLS and CDR2 YYNGEE come from the germline V gene. The V end was cut by 3 bases, the J end by 0 bases, with 10 bases between. This CDR3 contains 15 residues. The CDR3 DNA is TGTGCCAGCAGCGGTGGCAGTTCCTCTGGAAACACCATATATTTT. Its translation: CASSGGSSSGNTIYF.

The rearrangement uses TRBV2 and TRBJ1-3; D not certain. CDR1 is SNHLY and CDR2 is FYNNEI in the germline V gene. Trimming left V 6 bases short and J 0 bases short, with 6 bases between. The CDR3 is made up of 13 amino acids. The CDR3 protein is CASSWASGNTIYF. The CDR3 DNA reads as TGTGCCAGCAGCTGGGCCTCTGGAAACACCATATATTTT.

The chain recombines TRBV4-1 with TRBJ1-5, with a possible D match to TRBD1 (6 bases). The V gene's germline CDR1 is MGHRA and CDR2 YSYEKL. CDR3 length equals 15 residues. V shed 2 bases and J shed 4 bases, with 12 bases lying between them. The CDR3 region has the DNA TGCGCCAGCAGCCAAAAACACAGGGAGAATCAGCCCCAGCATTTT. Its protein is CASSQKHRENQPQHF.

The chain joins TRBV5-1 to TRBJ1-3; TRBD1 matches 7 bases. Trimming removed 0 bases from V and 5 bases from J; junction bases left unmatched: 8. The CDR3 totals 16 residues. The germline V gene has CDR1 SGHRS and CDR2 YFSETQ. The CDR3 coding sequence is TGCGCCAGCAGCTTGGCCCCTGGACAGGACAGAAACACCATATATTTT. Its protein product is CASSLAPGQDRNTIYF. The variable domain in full, completed from reference TRBV5-1 and TRBJ1-3, reads KAGVTQTPRYLIKTRGQQVTLSCSPISGHRSVSWYQQTPGQGLQFLFEYFSETQRNKGNFPGRFSGRQFSNSRSEMNVSTLELGDSALYLCASSLAPGQDRNTIYFGEGSWLTVV.

This sequence joins TRBV15 and TRBJ2-1; 7 bases agree with TRBD2. CDR1 is LNHNV and CDR2 is YYDKDF in the germline V gene (reference sequence). J lost 10 bases, V lost 2 bases, and 5 bases had no gene match. The CDR3 covers 13 residues. CDR3: CATSRSAGREQFF. The CDR3 region has the DNA TGTGCCACCAGCAGATCAGCGGGGCGGGAGCAGTTCTTC.

CDR3 DNA sequence: TGTGCCAGCTCACCGCCGGACAGGGGGGCCTATGGCTACACCTTC. Amino acid sequence: CASSPPDRGAYGYTF. The V gene is TRBV18, the J gene TRBJ1-2, with 10 bases aligning to TRBD1. The germline gives CDR1 KGHSH, CDR2 LQKENI. The CDR3 runs to 15 residues. J was trimmed by 4 bases and V by 3 bases; bases with no gene match: 5. The variable domain in full, with the rest retrieved from reference TRBV18 and TRBJ1-2, is NAGVMQNPRHLVRRRGQEARLRCSPMKGHSHVYWYRQLPEEGLKFMVYLQKENIIDESGMPKERFSAEFPKEGPSILRIQQVVRGDSAAYFCASSPPDRGAYGYTFGSGTRLTVV.

V is TRBV4-3 and J is TRBJ2-7, with D perhaps matching TRBD2 (5 bases). Looked up from germline, CDR1 is LGHNA and CDR2 is YSLEER. The CDR3 has 13 amino acids. V gave up 1 base and J gave up 7 bases, with 11 bases separating them. CDR3 amino acids: CASSQGRTREQYF. As DNA, the CDR3 is TGCGCCAGCAGCCAAGGACGAACTAGAGAGCAGTACTTC.

This clone was counted only a few times. In the same sample, other DNA sequences code for this CDR3. This chain connects TRBV30 to TRBJ1-5; tentatively, D is TRBD1 (5 bases). The CDR3 has 12 amino acids. The ends were cut back, 5 bases at V and 2 bases at J, with 7 bases in the middle. From germline, CDR1 is GTSNPN and CDR2 SVGIG (reference sequence). The CDR3 nucleotides read TGTGCCTGGGGCAGGGGCAATCAGCCCCAGCATTTT. Encoded protein: CAWGRGNQPQHF.

The chain employs TRBV10-3 and TRBJ1-2; TRBD1 aligns across 8 bases. This CDR3 comprises 15 residues. V trimming: 6 bases; J trimming: 1 base; junction bases outside the gene matches: 7. CDR1 and CDR2 from the germline V gene are ENHRY and SYGVKD. CDR3 amino acids: CAIRSQGDDNYGYTF. The DNA of the CDR3 is TGTGCCATCAGGTCACAGGGGGATGATAACTATGGCTACACCTTC.

The chain uses TRBV25-1 and TRBJ2-7; 8 bases are shared with TRBD1. Per the germline V gene, CDR1 is MGHDK and CDR2 is SYGVNS. The CDR3 length is 14 residues. V shed 3 bases and J 2 bases; nucleotides not matched to a gene: 3. The CDR3 sequence: CASSETGVAYEQYF. CDR3 sequence (DNA): TGTGCCAGCAGTGAGACAGGGGTAGCCTACGAGCAGTACTTC.

The genes are TRBV5-5 and TRBJ2-5, with 8 nucleotides matching TRBD1. The CDR3 is 14 residues long. V gave up 2 bases and J gave up 4 bases; unmatched junction bases: 4. Germline V CDR1 and CDR2: SGHKS, YYEKEE (reference sequence). The CDR3 protein is CASSFNRGRETQYF. CDR3 nucleotides: TGTGCCAGCAGCTTTAACAGGGGGAGAGAGACCCAGTACTTC.

This chain uses TRBV3-1 (or the pseudogene TRBV3-2) with TRBJ1-1; TRBD1 matches 7 bases. This CDR3 is built from 15 residues. The germline V gene has CDR1 LGHDT and CDR2 YNNKEL (reference sequence). J lost 5 bases, V lost 5 bases, and 11 bases had no gene match. CDR3 DNA: TGTGCCAGCAGCGTTGCCCCAGGGGGGAGGACTGAAGCTTTCTTT. Its protein is CASSVAPGGRTEAFF.

This sequence joins TRBV2 and TRBJ1-5, with TRBD1 identical over 11 bases. The length of the CDR3 is 14 residues. V shed 7 bases and J 5 bases; nucleotides not matched to a gene: 4. Germline V gene lookup returns CDR1 SNHLY and CDR2 FYNNEI. The CDR3 coding sequence is TGTGCCAGCACGGGACAGGGGGGGGATCAGCCCCAGCATTTT. Encoded protein: CASTGQGGDQPQHF.

The sample holds one count of this clone. The chain has TRBV7-9 and TRBJ2-1; TRBD2 agrees at 14 bases. V was clipped by 7 bases and J by 5 bases; unmatched bases: 19. The CDR3 totals 20 residues. Germline V gene data show CDR1 as SEHNR and CDR2 as FQNEAQ (reference sequence). The DNA of the CDR3 is TGTGCCAGCACCCGATTTCAGGGGGCCCGACTAGCGGGGGGGCACAATGAGCAGTTCTTC. Translated, it gives CASTRFQGARLAGGHNEQFF. Together with reference TRBV7-9 and TRBJ2-1, the CDR3 gives the full variable domain: DTGVSQNPRHKITKRGQNVTFRCDPISEHNRLYWYRQTLGQGPEFLTYFQNEAQLEKSRLLSDRFSAERPKGSFSTLEIQRTEQGDSAMYLCASTRFQGARLAGGHNEQFFGPGTRLTVL.

This sequence joins TRBV19 and TRBJ2-1, with 7 nucleotides matching TRBD2. V shed 4 bases, J shed 1 base, and the junction held 7 bases outside the gene matches. CDR1 is LNHDA and CDR2 is SQIVND in the germline V gene (reference sequence). This CDR3 is built from 16 residues. CDR3 nucleotide sequence: TGTGCCAGTAGTAACTCCTGGGGGGGATCCTACAATGAGCAGTTCTTC. It yields the protein CASSNSWGGSYNEQFF.

This clone was observed a few times. The gene calls are TRBV5-4 and TRBJ1-2; a possible D gene is TRBD1 (6 bases). CDR3 size: 16 residues. Germline V gives CDR1 SGHNT, CDR2 YYREEE (reference sequence). Trimming cost V 6 bases and J 4 bases, with 22 bases left between them. CDR3 in DNA: TGTGCCAGCACCCTCGAGAAGACAGGAAATTCCTATGGCTACACCTTC. Amino acid sequence: CASTLEKTGNSYGYTF. The full variable domain, rest sourced from reference TRBV5-4 and TRBJ1-2, is ETGVTQSPTHLIKTRGQQVTLRCSSQSGHNTVSWYQQALGQGPQFIFQYYREEENGRGNFPPRFSGLQFPNYSSELNVNALELDDSALYLCASTLEKTGNSYGYTFGSGTRLTVV.

This chain connects TRBV3-1 (or the pseudogene TRBV3-2) to TRBJ1-1; D ambiguous. V lost 0 bases to trimming and J lost 4 bases, with 6 bases between them. Germline V CDR1 and CDR2: LGHDT, YNNKEL (reference sequence). This CDR3 is 13 amino acids long. CDR3 DNA: TGTGCCAGCAGCCAAGAGTCCGGCACTGAAGCTTTCTTT. Residues: CASSQESGTEAFF.